Given below is one T cell receptor (beta chain) in context. Its antigen is not identified. V was clipped by 3 bases and J by 1 base, with 13 bases between them. The CDR3 totals 15 residues. CDR1 is SGDLS, CDR2 YYNGEE, per germline. Only in-frame clones appear in the TCRdb table, and some are missing; sequencing was by immunoSEQ multiplex PCR. The sample contains about 680,000 clones, 92% of which appear only once. This sample is drawn from a study of shared clonotypes between healthy human individuals. Study-level findings and limits: Naive CD4 clonotype sharing across several donors was about 5%. Sorted-subset sequencing was shown by rarefaction to be incomplete despite large depth. What naive subsets generally showed was a larger estimated richness than memory subsets showed.

Terminally differentiated effector memory CD45RA+ cells were excluded from the naive CD8 cells, which were CD45RO-negative and positively selected for CCR7. This clonotype originated in a man aged 25 to 40 in good health. The V and J genes are TRBV9 and TRBJ2-5; D might be TRBD1 or TRBD2, each matching 5 bases. The sequenced material came from naive CD8+ T cells sorted from blood. In nucleotides, the CDR3 is TGTGCCAGCAGCGCGTGGGGACGGGGCCAAGAGACCCAGTACTTC. Its translation: CASSAWGRGQETQYF.